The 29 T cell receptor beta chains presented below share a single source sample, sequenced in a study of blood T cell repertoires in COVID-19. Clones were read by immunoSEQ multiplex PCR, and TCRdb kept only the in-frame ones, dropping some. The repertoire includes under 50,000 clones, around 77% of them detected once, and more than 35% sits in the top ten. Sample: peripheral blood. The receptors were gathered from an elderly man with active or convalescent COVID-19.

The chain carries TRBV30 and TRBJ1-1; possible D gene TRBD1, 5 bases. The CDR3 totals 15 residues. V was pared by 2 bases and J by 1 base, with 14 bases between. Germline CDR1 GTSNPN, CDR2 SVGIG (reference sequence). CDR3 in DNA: TGTGCCTGGAGTCTCCGGGGGATCCCGAACACTGAAGCTTTCTTT. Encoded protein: CAWSLRGIPNTEAFF.

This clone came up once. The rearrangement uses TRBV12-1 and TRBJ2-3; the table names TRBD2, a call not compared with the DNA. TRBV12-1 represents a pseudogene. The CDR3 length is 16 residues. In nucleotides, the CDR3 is TGTGCCAGCAACCCACAGGGGGGGACTAGCAACGATACGCAGTATTTT. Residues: CASNPQGGTSNDTQYF.

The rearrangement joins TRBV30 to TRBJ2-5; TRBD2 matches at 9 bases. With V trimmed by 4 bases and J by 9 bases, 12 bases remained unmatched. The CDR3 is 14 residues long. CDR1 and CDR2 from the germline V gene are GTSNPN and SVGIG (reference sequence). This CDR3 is CAWTPSGVKGAQYF. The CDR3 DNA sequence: TGTGCCTGGACCCCTAGCGGGGTAAAAGGGGCCCAGTACTTC.

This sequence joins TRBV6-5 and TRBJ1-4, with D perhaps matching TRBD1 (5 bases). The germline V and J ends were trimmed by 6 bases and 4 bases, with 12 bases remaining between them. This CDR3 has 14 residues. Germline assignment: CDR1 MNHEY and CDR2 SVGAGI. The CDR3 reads CASSRQSINEKLFF. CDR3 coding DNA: TGTGCCAGCAGCCGACAGAGTATTAATGAAAAACTGTTTTTT.

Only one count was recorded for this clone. The CDR3 is CASSPEDSSWELFF. The CDR3 bases are TGTGCCAGCTCACCAGAGGACAGTAGCTGGGAGCTGTTTTTT. This rearrangement joins TRBV18 to TRBJ2-2, with D tentatively TRBD1 (6 bases). The CDR3 loop spans 14 amino acids. V was trimmed by 2 bases and J by 9 bases, leaving 13 bases between them. From germline, CDR1 is KGHSH and CDR2 LQKENI.

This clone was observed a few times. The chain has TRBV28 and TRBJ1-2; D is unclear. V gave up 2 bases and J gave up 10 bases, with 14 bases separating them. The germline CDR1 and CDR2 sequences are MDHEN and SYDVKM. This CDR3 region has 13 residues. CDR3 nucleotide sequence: TGTGCCAGCAGTTTAATAGTCACCTCTGACTACACCTTC. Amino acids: CASSLIVTSDYTF.

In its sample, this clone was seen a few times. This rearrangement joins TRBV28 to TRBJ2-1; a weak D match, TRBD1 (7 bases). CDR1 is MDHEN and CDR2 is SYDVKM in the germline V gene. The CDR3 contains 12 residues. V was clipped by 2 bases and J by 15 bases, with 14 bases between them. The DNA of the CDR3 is TGTGCCAGCAGTTTAGGAGGGACAGCTGGGTTCTTC. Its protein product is CASSLGGTAGFF.

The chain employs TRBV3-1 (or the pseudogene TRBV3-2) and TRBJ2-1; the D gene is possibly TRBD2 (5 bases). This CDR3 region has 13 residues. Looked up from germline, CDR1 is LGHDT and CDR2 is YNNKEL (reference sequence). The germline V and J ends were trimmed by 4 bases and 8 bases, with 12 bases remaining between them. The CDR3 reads CASSLRGKDEQFF. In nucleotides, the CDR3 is TGTGCCAGCAGCCTCAGAGGGAAGGATGAGCAGTTCTTC.

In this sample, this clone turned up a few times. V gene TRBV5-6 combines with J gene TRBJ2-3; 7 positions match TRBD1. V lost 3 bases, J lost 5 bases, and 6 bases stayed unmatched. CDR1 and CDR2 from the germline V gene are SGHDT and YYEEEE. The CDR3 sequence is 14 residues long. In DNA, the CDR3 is TGTGCCAGCAGCTCGGGACAGCCACGAGATACGCAGTATTTT. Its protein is CASSSGQPRDTQYF. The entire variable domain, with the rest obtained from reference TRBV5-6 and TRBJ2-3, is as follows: DAGVTQSPTHLIKTRGQQVTLRCSPKSGHDTVSWYQQALGQGPQFIFQYYEEEERQRGNFPDRFSGHQFPNYSSELNVNALLLGDSALYLCASSSGQPRDTQYFGPGTRLTVL.

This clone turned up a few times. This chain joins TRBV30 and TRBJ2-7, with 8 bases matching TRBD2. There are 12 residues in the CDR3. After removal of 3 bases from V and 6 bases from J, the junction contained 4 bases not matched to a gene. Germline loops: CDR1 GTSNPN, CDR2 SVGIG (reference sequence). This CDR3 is CAWSLSGGEQYF. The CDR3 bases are TGTGCCTGGAGCTTGAGCGGGGGCGAGCAGTACTTC.

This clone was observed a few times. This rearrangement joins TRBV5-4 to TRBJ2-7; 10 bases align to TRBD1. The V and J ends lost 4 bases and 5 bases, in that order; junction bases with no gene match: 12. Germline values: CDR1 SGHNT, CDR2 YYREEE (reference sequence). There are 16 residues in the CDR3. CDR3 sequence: CASSPRVGTGVHEQYF. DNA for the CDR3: TGTGCCAGCAGCCCTAGGGTTGGGACAGGGGTCCACGAGCAGTACTTC. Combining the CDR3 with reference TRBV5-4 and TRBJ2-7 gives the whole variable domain ETGVTQSPTHLIKTRGQQVTLRCSSQSGHNTVSWYQQALGQGPQFIFQYYREEENGRGNFPPRFSGLQFPNYSSELNVNALELDDSALYLCASSPRVGTGVHEQYFGPGTRLTVT.

The CDR3 DNA sequence: TGTGCCAGCAGTTACTCTGGGCAGGGGGGTGAGCAGTTCTTC. This encodes CASSYSGQGGEQFF. J is TRBJ2-1 and V is TRBV6-2 or TRBV6-3, with D maybe TRBD1 (7 bases). Germline lookup yields CDR1 MNHEY and CDR2 SVGEGT. The CDR3 contains 14 residues. V was pared by 0 bases and J by 9 bases, with 12 bases between.

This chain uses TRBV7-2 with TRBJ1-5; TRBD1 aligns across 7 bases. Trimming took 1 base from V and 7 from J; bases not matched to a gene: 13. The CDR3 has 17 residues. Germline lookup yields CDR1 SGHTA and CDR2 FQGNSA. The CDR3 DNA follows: TGTGCCAGCAGCTTAGGACAGGGTGTGGGACGATGGCAGCCCCAGCATTTT. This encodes CASSLGQGVGRWQPQHF.

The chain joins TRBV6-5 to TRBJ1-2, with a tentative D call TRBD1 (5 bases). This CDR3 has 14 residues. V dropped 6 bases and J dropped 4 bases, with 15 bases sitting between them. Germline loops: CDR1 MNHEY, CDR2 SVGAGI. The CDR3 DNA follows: TGTGCCAGCAGGGGCACGCAGGGCAGCTATGGCTACACCTTC. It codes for CASRGTQGSYGYTF.

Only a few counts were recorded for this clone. CDR3 protein: CSVSGSSNQPQHF. For the CDR3, the DNA is TGCAGCGTTTCCGGGAGTAGCAATCAGCCCCAGCATTTT. The chain recombines TRBV29-1 with TRBJ1-5; no reliable D call. This CDR3 is 13 amino acids long. Germline lookup yields CDR1 SQVTM and CDR2 ANQGSEA. Trimming removed 5 bases from V and 0 bases from J, with 8 bases in between.

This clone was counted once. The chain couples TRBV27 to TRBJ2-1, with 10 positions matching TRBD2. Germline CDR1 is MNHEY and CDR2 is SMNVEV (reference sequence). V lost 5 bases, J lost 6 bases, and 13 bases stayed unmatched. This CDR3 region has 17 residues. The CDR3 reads CASSPLRVLAGVNEQFF. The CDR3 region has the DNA TGTGCCAGCAGTCCCCTGCGGGTTCTAGCGGGAGTCAATGAGCAGTTCTTC.

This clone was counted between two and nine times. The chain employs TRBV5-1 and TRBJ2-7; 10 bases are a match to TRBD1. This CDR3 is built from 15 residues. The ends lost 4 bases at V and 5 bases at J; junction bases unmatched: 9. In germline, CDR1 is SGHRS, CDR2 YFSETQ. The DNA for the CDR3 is TGCGCCAGCAGCCGGGTGGGACAGGGGTTGGACGAGCAGTACTTC. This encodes CASSRVGQGLDEQYF.

Here the CDR3 reads CASSDPGGAGEKLFF. The CDR3 DNA sequence: TGTGCCAGCAGTGACCCAGGGGGCGCAGGTGAAAAACTGTTTTTT. The chain joins TRBV2 to TRBJ1-4; 8 bases line up with TRBD1. Trimming removed 3 bases from V and 7 bases from J; junction bases left unmatched: 7. This CDR3 contains 15 residues. Germline CDR1 is SNHLY and CDR2 is FYNNEI.

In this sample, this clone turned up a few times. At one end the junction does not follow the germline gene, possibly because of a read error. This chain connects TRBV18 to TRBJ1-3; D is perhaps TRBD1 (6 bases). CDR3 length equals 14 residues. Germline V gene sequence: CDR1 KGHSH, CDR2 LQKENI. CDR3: CASSTGSPGDTIYF. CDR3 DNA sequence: TGTGCCAGCTCCACAGGGAGCCCTGGAGACACCATATATTTT. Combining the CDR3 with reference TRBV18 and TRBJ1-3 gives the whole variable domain NAGVMQNPRHLVRRRGQEARLRCSPMKGHSHVYWYRQLPEEGLKFMVYLQKENIIDESGMPKERFSAEFPKEGPSILRIQQVVRGDSAAYFCASSTGSPGDTIYFGEGSWLTVV.

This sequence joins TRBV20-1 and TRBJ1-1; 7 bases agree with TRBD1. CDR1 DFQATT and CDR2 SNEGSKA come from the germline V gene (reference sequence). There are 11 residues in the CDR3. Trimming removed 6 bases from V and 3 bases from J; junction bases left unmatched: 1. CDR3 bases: TGCAGTGCAGACAGGGACACTGAAGCTTTCTTT. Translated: CSADRDTEAFF.

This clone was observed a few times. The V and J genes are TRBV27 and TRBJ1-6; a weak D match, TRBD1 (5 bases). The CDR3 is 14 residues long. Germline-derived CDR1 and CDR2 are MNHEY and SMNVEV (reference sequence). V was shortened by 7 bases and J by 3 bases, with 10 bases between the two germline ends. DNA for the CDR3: TGTGCCAGCACGGGGGGGAACTATAATTCACCCCTCCACTTT. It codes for CASTGGNYNSPLHF.

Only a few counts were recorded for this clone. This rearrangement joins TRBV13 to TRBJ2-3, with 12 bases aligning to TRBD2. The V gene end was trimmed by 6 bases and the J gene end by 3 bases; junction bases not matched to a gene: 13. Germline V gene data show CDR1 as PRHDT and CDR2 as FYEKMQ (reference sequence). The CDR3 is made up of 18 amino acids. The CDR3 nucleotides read TGTGCCAGCAGAGTACTAGCGGGGGGCCAAAGGGGAACAGATACGCAGTATTTT. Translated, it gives CASRVLAGGQRGTDTQYF.

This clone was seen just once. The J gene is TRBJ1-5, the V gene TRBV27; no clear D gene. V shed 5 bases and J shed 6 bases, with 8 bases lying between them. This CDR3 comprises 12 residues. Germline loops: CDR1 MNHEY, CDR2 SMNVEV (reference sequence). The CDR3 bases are TGTGCCAGCAGTACCGGAGCTCAGCCCCAGCATTTT. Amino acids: CASSTGAQPQHF.

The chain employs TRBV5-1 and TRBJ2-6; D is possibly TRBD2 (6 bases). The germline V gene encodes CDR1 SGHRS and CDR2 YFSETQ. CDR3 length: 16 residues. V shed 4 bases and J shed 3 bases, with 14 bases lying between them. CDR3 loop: CASSPGRGFGANVLTF. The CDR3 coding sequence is TGCGCCAGCAGCCCCGGTCGGGGGTTTGGGGCCAACGTCCTGACTTTC.

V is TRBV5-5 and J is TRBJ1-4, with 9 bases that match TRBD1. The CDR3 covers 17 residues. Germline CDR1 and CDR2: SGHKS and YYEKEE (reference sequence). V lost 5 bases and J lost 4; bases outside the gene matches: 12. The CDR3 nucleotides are TGTGCCAGCAGGGGGTCGAAACAGGGGGCCGTTAATGAAAAACTGTTTTTT. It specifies CASRGSKQGAVNEKLFF.

The CDR3 DNA reads as TGTGCCAGCAGCTTAGCGGGACAGGTTGGATACGAGCAGTACTTC. It translates to CASSLAGQVGYEQYF. The V gene is TRBV7-8, the J gene TRBJ2-7, with TRBD1 identical over 8 bases. Germline values: CDR1 SGHVS, CDR2 FQNEAQ. The CDR3 length is 15 residues. V shed 0 bases, J shed 4 bases, and the junction held 5 bases outside the gene matches.

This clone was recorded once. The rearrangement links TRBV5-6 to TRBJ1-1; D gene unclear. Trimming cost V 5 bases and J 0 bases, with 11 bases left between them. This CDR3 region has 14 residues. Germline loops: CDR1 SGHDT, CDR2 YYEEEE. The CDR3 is CASSSGSLNTEAFF. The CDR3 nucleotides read TGTGCCAGCAGTTCCGGGAGTCTGAACACTGAAGCTTTCTTT.

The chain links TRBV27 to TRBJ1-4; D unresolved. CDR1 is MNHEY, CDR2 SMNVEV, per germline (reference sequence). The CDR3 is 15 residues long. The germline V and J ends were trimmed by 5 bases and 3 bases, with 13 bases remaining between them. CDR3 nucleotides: TGTGCCAGCAGTCCTCAAATGGGCGCTAATGAAAAACTGTTTTTT. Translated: CASSPQMGANEKLFF.

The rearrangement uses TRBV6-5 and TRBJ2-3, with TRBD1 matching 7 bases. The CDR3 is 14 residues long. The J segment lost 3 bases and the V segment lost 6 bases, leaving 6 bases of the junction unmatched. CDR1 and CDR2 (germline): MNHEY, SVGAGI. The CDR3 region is CASRDPTGTDTQYF. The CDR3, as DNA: TGTGCCAGCAGGGATCCGACAGGGACAGATACGCAGTATTTT.